This is a list of T cell receptor beta chains from one sample in a study of shared clonotypes between healthy human individuals. Sequenced by immunoSEQ multiplex PCR; TCRdb stores in-frame clones only, minus some. The sample holds 2 million to 3 million clones, over 85% seen once. Sequencing was performed on naive CD4+ T cells sorted from blood. All receptors come from a man between 18 and 35 years old in good health. The CDR3 runs from the conserved cysteine through the conserved F or W. A D gene is named only where the DNA matches it firmly. Only part of the rows carry a size: once, few, many, or a class if the clone is expanded.

d_gene	abundance	v_gene	j_gene	CDR3aa	CDR3nt
TRBD1	once	TRBV19	TRBJ1-5	CASSSPTGAQPQHF	TGTGCCAGTAGTTCCCCGACAGGGGCTCAGCCCCAGCATTTT
.	.	TRBV7-8	TRBJ2-7	CASSLNLGLTVYEQYF	TGTGCCAGCAGCTTAAACTTGGGACTGACGGTCTACGAGCAGTACTTC
.	.	TRBV5-1	TRBJ2-4	CASSVGSGQNIQYF	TGCGCCAGCAGCGTGGGATCAGGGCAAAACATTCAGTACTTC
TRBD1	.	TRBV5-1	TRBJ2-1	CASSRDRVGNEQFF	TGCGCCAGCAGCCGGGACAGGGTGGGGAATGAGCAGTTCTTC
.	.	TRBV6-5	TRBJ1-1	CASSYGGLNTEAFF	TGTGCCAGCAGTTACGGGGGGCTTAACACTGAAGCTTTCTTT
.	once	TRBV4-1	TRBJ2-7	CASSQDPPQGISYEQYF	TGCGCCAGCAGCCAAGATCCCCCGCAGGGAATCTCCTACGAGCAGTACTTC
TRBD1	.	TRBV11-2	TRBJ1-2	CASSLDRAYGYTF	TGTGCCAGCAGCTTGGACAGGGCCTATGGCTACACCTTC
.	.	TRBV19	TRBJ1-2	CASSILQGNYGYTF	TGTGCCAGTAGTATTCTCCAGGGAAACTATGGCTACACCTTC
TRBD2	.	TRBV9	TRBJ2-2	CASSVAVSGGTGELFF	TGTGCCAGCAGCGTAGCGGTTAGCGGGGGAACCGGGGAGCTGTTTTTT
.	.	TRBV2	TRBJ1-6	CASLQGQNSPLHF	TGTGCCAGCTTGCAGGGTCAGAATTCACCCCTCCACTTT
.	.	TRBV12-1	TRBJ2-7	CASSFEVRGDYEQYF	TGTGCCAGCAGCTTTGAGGTCAGGGGGGACTACGAGCAGTACTTC
.	.	TRBV19	TRBJ1-1	CASSIGGRGYNTEAFF	TGTGCCAGTAGTATAGGTGGTAGGGGGTATAACACTGAAGCTTTCTTT
.	.	TRBV18	TRBJ2-1	CASSPSGTPYNEQFF	TGTGCCAGCTCACCATCCGGGACACCCTACAATGAGCAGTTCTTC
TRBD1	.	TRBV5-4	TRBJ1-2	CASSPRDRGLSEDGYTF	TGTGCCAGCAGTCCGCGGGACAGGGGGCTCTCCGAGGATGGCTACACCTTC
.	.	TRBV11-2	TRBJ2-1	CASSPSHAYNEQFF	TGTGCCAGCAGCCCATCTCATGCCTACAATGAGCAGTTCTTC
TRBD2	.	TRBV19	TRBJ2-1	CASSAGGVYNEQFF	TGTGCCAGTAGTGCCGGGGGGGTCTACAATGAGCAGTTCTTC
TRBD2	.	TRBV7-2	TRBJ2-5	CASSFLAGGATQYF	TGTGCCAGCAGCTTTCTAGCGGGGGGAGCGACCCAGTACTTC
TRBD2	.	TRBV7-3	TRBJ2-1	CASSSLAGAGNEQFF	TGTGCCAGCAGCTCGCTAGCGGGGGCCGGGAATGAGCAGTTCTTC
.	.	TRBV6-5	TRBJ1-3	CASSRHSGNTIYF	TGTGCCAGCAGCAGACATTCTGGAAACACCATATATTTT
TRBD2	.	TRBV7-2	TRBJ2-3	CASSITTSGNTDTQYF	TGTGCCAGCAGCATAACGACTAGCGGAAACACAGATACGCAGTATTTT
.	.	TRBV19	TRBJ1-1	CASTTDRLNTEAFF	TGTGCCAGTACCACGGACAGATTGAACACTGAAGCTTTCTTT
.	.	TRBV30	TRBJ2-2	CAWRSSGNTGELFF	TGTGCCTGGAGATCCAGCGGGAACACCGGGGAGCTGTTTTTT
.	once	TRBV5-1	TRBJ2-2	CASSFESFVGELFF	TGCGCCAGCAGCTTCGAGTCGTTCGTCGGGGAGCTGTTTTTT
.	.	TRBV10-3	TRBJ2-2	CAISESIGGGATGELFF	TGTGCCATCAGTGAGTCAATCGGAGGGGGCGCGACCGGGGAGCTGTTTTTT
.	.	TRBV28	TRBJ1-5	CASGGANFNQPQHF	TGTGCCAGCGGGGGGGCTAACTTCAATCAGCCCCAGCATTTT
TRBD1	.	TRBV7-7	TRBJ2-2	CASSTGTANTGELFF	TGTGCTAGCAGCACTGGGACAGCGAACACCGGGGAGCTGTTTTTT
.	.	TRBV5-4	TRBJ2-3	CASSLGGAGTDTQYF	TGTGCCAGCAGCTTGGGGGGAGCAGGTACAGATACGCAGTATTTT
TRBD1	.	TRBV5-1	TRBJ2-2	CASSLRTGNTGELFF	TGCGCCAGCAGCTTGAGGACAGGGAACACCGGGGAGCTGTTTTTT
TRBD1	.	TRBV5-8	TRBJ2-5	CASSRVRGNEEETQYF	TGTGCCAGCAGCCGGGTCAGGGGGAACGAGGAAGAGACCCAGTACTTC
.	.	TRBV27	TRBJ1-2	CASALNTPGHYGYTF	TGTGCCAGCGCCCTTAATACCCCGGGACACTATGGCTACACCTTC
.	.	TRBV5-1	TRBJ2-1	CASSFSVTVNEQFF	TGCGCCAGCAGCTTCAGCGTCACAGTCAATGAGCAGTTCTTC